This T cell receptor (beta chain) is drawn from a study of T cell responses to AZD1222 COVID-19 vaccine. Here immunoSEQ multiplex PCR was the method, and the copy in TCRdb shows in-frame clones only, minus some. This sample has 110,000 or so clones; just over 85% occur once, and the top ten carry roughly a sixth. The CDR3 has 17 residues. Trimming shortened V by 5 bases and J by 5 bases, and 22 bases separated the two germline ends. Germline CDR1 is SEHNR and CDR2 is FQNEAQ (reference sequence). Second doses were pooled across both intervals (about 4 or about 12 weeks). This clone was observed once. Antigen: not known. Study-wide findings and caveats: Of the AZD1222 recipients, only six or seven were seropositive at baseline. The study found vaccine-associated CD4 TCRs spanning spike, dominant at 160-218 and 743-854. Sampling that yielded the repertoires occurred only after the peak T cell response.

This rearrangement joins TRBV7-9 to TRBJ1-3; a weak D match, TRBD1 (6 bases). Here the sequenced sample was peripheral blood, taken 28 days after the second AZD1222 dose. The receptor comes from an adult who received the AZD1222 COVID-19 vaccine. CDR3: CASSIKNDRFTRNTIYF. CDR3 coding DNA: TGTGCCAGCAGCATCAAAAACGACAGGTTCACCCGAAACACCATATATTTT.